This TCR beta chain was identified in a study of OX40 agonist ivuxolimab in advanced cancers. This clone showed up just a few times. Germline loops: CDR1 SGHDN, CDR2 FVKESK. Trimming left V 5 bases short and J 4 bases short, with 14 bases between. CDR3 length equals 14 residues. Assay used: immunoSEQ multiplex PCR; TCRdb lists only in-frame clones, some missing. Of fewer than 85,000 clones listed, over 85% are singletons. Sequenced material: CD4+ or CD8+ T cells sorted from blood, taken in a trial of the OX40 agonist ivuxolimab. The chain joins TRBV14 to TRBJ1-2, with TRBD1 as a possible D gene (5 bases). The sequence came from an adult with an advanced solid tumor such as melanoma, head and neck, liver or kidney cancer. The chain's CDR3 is CASSSGTSVYGYTF. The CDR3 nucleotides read TGTGCCAGCAGCTCAGGGACGTCCGTCTATGGCTACACCTTC.